This T cell receptor (beta chain) is from a study of blood T cell repertoires in COVID-19. This clone has just one count. This table comes from immunoSEQ multiplex PCR, and its TCRdb copy is limited to in-frame clones, with some not included. The sample carries around 250,000 clones, about 80% recorded once. The germline V and J ends were trimmed by 3 bases and 8 bases, with 19 bases remaining between them. CDR3 length equals 15 residues. The germline V gene encodes CDR1 MRHNA and CDR2 SNTAGT. Residents of 24 US areas, aged 18 to 89 years, made up the participants. The sample comprised PBMCs or T cells enriched from blood (not recorded which). This chain uses TRBV6-4 with TRBJ1-2, with a weak D call TRBD1 (5 bases). This receptor was taken from a man between 25 and 39 years old with acute COVID-19. The CDR3: CASSEFGQGLRGYTF. CDR3 DNA: TGTGCCAGCAGTGAATTTGGGCAGGGACTCCGGGGCTACACCTTC.